Each of the 28 T cell receptor beta chains below was sequenced from the same sample in a study of cytomegalovirus exposure and HLA in healthy donors. With 60 Vbeta and 13 Jbeta primers, the PCR was carried out. Some clones are missing from TCRdb's copy, which holds only in-frame ones; the method was immunoSEQ multiplex PCR. The sample has around 130,000 clones, 75% to 90% seen once; the top ten hold over 6.5%. Sequencing was done on a sample of PBMCs. Source of these receptors: a woman aged 30 to 39 in good health and CMV-seropositive.

V and J are TRBV27 and TRBJ2-5, with 7 bases identical to TRBD2. CDR3 length: 14 amino acids. Trimming removed 2 bases from V and 2 bases from J; junction bases left unmatched: 2. Germline lookup yields CDR1 MNHEY and CDR2 SMNVEV (reference sequence). CDR3 residues: CASSLGGGQETQYF. CDR3 DNA: TGTGCCAGCAGTTTAGGGGGGGGTCAAGAGACCCAGTACTTC.

For the CDR3, the DNA is TGTGCCAGCAGTGGACCCTCCTCGGGACTCCCCTTCTCCTACGAGCAGTACTTC. Translating gives CASSGPSSGLPFSYEQYF. The genes are TRBV6-1 and TRBJ2-5; tentatively, D is TRBD2 (6 bases). The DNA end favors TRBJ2-7, so the J call may be wrong. This CDR3 is built from 18 residues. Germline assignment: CDR1 MNHNS and CDR2 SASEGT.

This chain connects TRBV30 to TRBJ2-2; 7 nucleotides agree with TRBD1. This CDR3 comprises 13 residues. Trimming removed 1 base from V and 6 bases from J; junction bases left unmatched: 2. Germline V CDR1 and CDR2: GTSNPN, SVGIG (reference sequence). The CDR3 DNA reads TGTGCCTGGAGTGACCAGGGGGCCGGGGAGCTGTTTTTT. Translated, it gives CAWSDQGAGELFF.

The gene calls are TRBV28 and TRBJ1-2; 7 bases match TRBD1. Trimming at V came to 11 bases and at J to 0 bases, leaving 6 bases not matched to a gene. In germline, CDR1 is MDHEN, CDR2 SYDVKM. The CDR3 has 13 residues. The CDR3, as DNA: TGTGCCGCAACGACAGGGTCTAACTATGGCTACACCTTC. Protein product: CAATTGSNYGYTF.

The table lists this clone with a count of one. The chain carries TRBV6-5 and TRBJ1-1; weak D call: TRBD1 (6 bases). CDR3 length equals 15 residues. Germline-derived CDR1 and CDR2 are MNHEY and SVGAGI. Trimming stripped 6 bases from V and 1 base from J, with 15 bases between. CDR3 region: CASRLMVGANTEAFF. The CDR3 DNA reads TGTGCCAGCAGGCTAATGGTGGGGGCGAACACTGAAGCTTTCTTT.

The V and J genes are TRBV4-1 and TRBJ1-2, with 10 bases identical to TRBD1. Germline trimming cut 0 bases from V and 3 bases from J; bases unmatched to any gene: 7. The CDR3 is 17 amino acids. Germline V CDR1 and CDR2: MGHRA, YSYEKL. The CDR3 DNA follows: TGCGCCAGCAGCCAAGAAGGCGGGACAGGGGCGTACTATGGCTACACCTTC. Protein: CASSQEGGTGAYYGYTF.

V usage is TRBV19 and J usage is TRBJ2-7; D perhaps matches TRBD1 (6 bases). This CDR3 comprises 14 residues. Germline V lookup: CDR1 LNHDA, CDR2 SQIVND (reference sequence). Trimming left V 0 bases short and J 2 bases short, with 8 bases between. CDR3 in amino acids: CASSIDRGTYEQYF. CDR3 nucleotides: TGTGCCAGTAGTATAGACAGGGGAACCTACGAGCAGTACTTC.

The J gene is TRBJ2-3, the V gene TRBV11-1; no clear D gene. CDR3 length equals 14 residues. Trimming stripped 0 bases from V and 0 bases from J, with 4 bases between. Germline lookup yields CDR1 SGHAT and CDR2 FQDESV (reference sequence). CDR3 protein: CASSLAASTDTQYF. For the CDR3, the DNA is TGTGCCAGCAGCTTAGCAGCGAGCACAGATACGCAGTATTTT. Using reference TRBV11-1 and TRBJ2-3 for the parts outside the CDR3, the full variable domain is EAEVAQSPRYKITEKSQAVAFWCDPISGHATLYWYRQILGQGPELLVQFQDESVVDDSQLPKDRFSAERLKGVDSTLKIQPAELGDSAMYLCASSLAASTDTQYFGPGTRLTVL.

Regarding this clone: Germline is not matched at one junction end, which may reflect a read error. The V and J genes are TRBV6-1 and TRBJ2-1, with 8 bases fitting TRBD2. This CDR3 has 15 residues. Looked up from germline, CDR1 is MNHNS and CDR2 is SASEGT. CDR3: CATSMSGGSYNEQFF. The CDR3 DNA is TGTGCCACCAGTATGAGCGGGGGATCCTACAATGAGCAGTTCTTC.

This clone has only one observation. V usage is TRBV2 and J usage is TRBJ1-1; D is uncertain. Between the trimmed V and J ends, which lost 6 bases and 1 base, there was a span of 3 bases. The CDR3 is 11 amino acids. Germline-derived CDR1 and CDR2 are SNHLY and FYNNEI. CDR3 sequence (DNA): TGTGCCAGCAGGCGGAACACTGAAGCTTTCTTT. Translated, it gives CASRRNTEAFF.

In this sample, this clone turned up once. The CDR3 DNA sequence: TGTGCCAGCAGCCCCCGAGGTAGGAATGAGCAGTTCTTC. It specifies CASSPRGRNEQFF. The gene calls are TRBV9 and TRBJ2-1; no reliable D call. Looked up from germline, CDR1 is SGDLS and CDR2 is YYNGEE. The V and J ends lost 4 bases and 7 bases respectively, with 12 bases between them. The CDR3 totals 13 residues.

This sequence joins TRBV6-1 and TRBJ2-2; 10 bases are a match to TRBD1. Germline V gives CDR1 MNHNS, CDR2 SASEGT. The ends lost 4 bases at V and 6 bases at J; junction bases unmatched: 8. This CDR3 has 16 amino acids. The CDR3 DNA is TGTGCCAGCAGTGTTGCCCCGGGGACAGGGGCCGGGGAGCTGTTTTTT. Its protein product is CASSVAPGTGAGELFF.

The CDR3 spells CASSLTGDYGYTF. The CDR3 region has the DNA TGTGCCAGCAGTTTGACAGGGGACTATGGCTACACCTTC. The chain uses TRBV28 and TRBJ1-2; 8 bases agree with TRBD1. CDR3 length: 13 residues. The V and J ends lost 3 bases and 3 bases, in that order; junction bases with no gene match: 0. Germline CDR1 reads MDHEN; CDR2 reads SYDVKM.

CDR3 sequence reads: CAWSDGNTEAFF. The CDR3 nucleotides are TGTGCCTGGAGTGACGGGAACACTGAAGCTTTCTTT. The chain joins TRBV30 to TRBJ1-1; D is undetermined. The germline V gene has CDR1 GTSNPN and CDR2 SVGIG (reference sequence). V lost 1 base and J 1 base, leaving 4 bases between the germline ends. The CDR3 consists of 12 residues. Looking up the rest from reference TRBV30 and TRBJ1-1 gives the full variable domain: SQTIHQWPATLVQPVGSPLSLECTVEGTSNPNLYWYRQAAGRGLQLLFYSVGIGQISSEVPQNLSASRPQDRQFILSSKKLLLSDSGFYLCAWSDGNTEAFFGQGTRLTVV.

The rearrangement uses TRBV4-1 and TRBJ2-7; maybe TRBD1 (5 bases). Germline CDR1 reads MGHRA; CDR2 reads YSYEKL. The CDR3 is 13 amino acids. V lost 2 bases and J 3 bases, leaving 8 bases between the germline ends. CDR3 amino acids: CASSQPGLYEQYF. CDR3 bases: TGCGCCAGCAGCCAACCAGGGCTCTACGAGCAGTACTTC.

The rearrangement links TRBV6-5 to TRBJ1-5; TRBD1 matches 9 bases. V was clipped by 6 bases and J by 7 bases; unmatched bases: 4. This CDR3 comprises 13 residues. Looked up from germline, CDR1 is MNHEY and CDR2 is SVGAGI. CDR3 DNA: TGTGCCAGCAGACAGGGGGCCCGGCAGCCCCAGCATTTT. Translation: CASRQGARQPQHF.

The CDR3 sequence: CASSQSQEADTQYF. In nucleotides, the CDR3 is TGTGCCAGCAGCCAAAGTCAGGAGGCAGATACGCAGTATTTT. The chain combines TRBV14 with TRBJ2-3; possibly TRBD2 for D (5 bases). The V end was cut by 2 bases, the J end by 4 bases, with 10 bases between. In germline, CDR1 is SGHDN, CDR2 FVKESK. This CDR3 region has 14 residues.

This clone is a singleton in its sample. This chain joins TRBV28 and TRBJ2-5; 10 bases align to TRBD2. The closer fit of TRBJ2-7 to the DNA end suggests the J call may be wrong. Germline V gives CDR1 MDHEN, CDR2 SYDVKM. CDR3 length equals 16 residues. CDR3 protein: CASSLDRSSGSYEQYF. CDR3 bases: TGTGCCAGCAGTTTAGATCGGTCTAGCGGGAGTTACGAGCAGTACTTC.

The chain joins TRBV7-9 to TRBJ1-4, with 10 bases identical to TRBD1. Germline V gene sequence: CDR1 SEHNR, CDR2 FQNEAQ (reference sequence). Trimming cost V 2 bases and J 6 bases; bases outside gene matches: 3. This CDR3 contains 15 residues. The CDR3 DNA reads TGTGCCAGCAGCTTATTCGGGACAGGGGATGAAAAACTGTTTTTT. Its protein product is CASSLFGTGDEKLFF.

This chain links TRBV2 with TRBJ2-1; 9 positions agree with TRBD2. Germline CDR1 reads SNHLY; CDR2 reads FYNNEI. The CDR3 length is 13 residues. V lost 7 bases to trimming and J lost 9 bases; unmatched junction nucleotides: 7. CDR3 residues: CASKRLAEGEQFF. CDR3 nucleotides: TGTGCCAGCAAAAGACTAGCGGAGGGTGAGCAGTTCTTC.

The V and J genes are TRBV28 and TRBJ2-7; D remains unclear. CDR3 length equals 15 residues. Per germline, CDR1 MDHEN and CDR2 SYDVKM. V lost 1 base and J lost 2, with 12 bases in between. The CDR3 coding sequence is TGTGCCAGCAGTTTATCAGAGGATTTTGCCTACGAGCAGTACTTC. Protein sequence: CASSLSEDFAYEQYF.

The J gene is TRBJ1-1, the V gene TRBV6-1; 10 nucleotides align to TRBD1. V dropped 6 bases and J dropped 3; count of bases not matched to a gene: 1. CDR1 is MNHNS and CDR2 is SASEGT in the germline V gene. The CDR3 totals 13 residues. CDR3 coding DNA: TGTGCCAGCAGAGGGACAGGGGACACTGAAGCTTTCTTT. Its translation: CASRGTGDTEAFF.

The chain recombines TRBV7-3 with TRBJ2-1; TRBD2 matches 7 bases. Germline trimming cut 3 bases from V and 1 base from J; bases unmatched to any gene: 6. CDR1 and CDR2 (germline): SGHTA, FQGTGA. The CDR3 is made up of 16 amino acids. CDR3 loop: CASSFWASGSYNEQFF. CDR3 coding DNA: TGTGCCAGCAGCTTCTGGGCTAGCGGTTCCTACAATGAGCAGTTCTTC.

This clone was detected once. The chain links TRBV2 to TRBJ2-4; 11 bases match TRBD2. CDR3 length equals 19 residues. V shed 6 bases and J 1 base; nucleotides not matched to a gene: 14. Per germline, CDR1 SNHLY and CDR2 FYNNEI. The CDR3 coding sequence is TGTGCCAGCAGGGACCACCTAGCGGGAGGTGGGGTGGCCAAAAACATTCAGTACTTC. This codes for CASRDHLAGGGVAKNIQYF.

Notes on this clone: Germline is not matched at one junction end, which may reflect a read error. The rearrangement uses TRBV6-5 and TRBJ1-2, with 7 bases lining up with TRBD1. CDR3 size: 12 residues. CDR1 and CDR2 from the germline V gene are MNHEY and SVGAGI. In DNA, the CDR3 is TGTGCCAGCAGTCAACCAGGGGGACGGCCCCATTTC. Amino acid sequence: CASSQPGGRPHF.

In DNA form, the CDR3 reads TGTGCCAGCAGTTGGCTGGGAGGGTATGGCTACACCTTC. This gives the protein CASSWLGGYGYTF. The gene calls are TRBV28 and TRBJ1-2; no reliable D call. The CDR3 length is 13 residues. Germline CDR1 is MDHEN and CDR2 is SYDVKM. V was trimmed by 4 bases and J by 5 bases, leaving 11 bases between them.

The chain recombines TRBV7-9 with TRBJ2-3, with D hard to call. Per the germline V gene, CDR1 is SEHNR and CDR2 is FQNEAQ (reference sequence). Trimming left V 6 bases short and J 8 bases short, with 12 bases between. The CDR3 is made up of 12 amino acids. CDR3 DNA: TGTGCCAGCAGATCTCCTGGAGCTACGCAGTATTTT. Amino acid sequence: CASRSPGATQYF.

As regards this clone: This sample includes further DNA sequences coding for the same CDR3. The chain uses TRBV30 and TRBJ2-7, with D perhaps matching TRBD2 (5 bases). This CDR3 contains 13 residues. V was trimmed by 2 bases and J by 4 bases, leaving 12 bases between them. Germline V lookup: CDR1 GTSNPN, CDR2 SVGIG (reference sequence). In DNA form, the CDR3 reads TGTGCCTGGAGTATAGGGCTAGCATACGAGCAGTACTTC. Residues: CAWSIGLAYEQYF.